This T cell receptor beta chain derives from a study of blood T cell repertoires in COVID-19. The authors' processing: Nucleated cell counts were estimated from reference gene primer amplification. TCRdb keeps only in-frame clones here, not all; method: immunoSEQ multiplex PCR. Clone size and the V and J calls come from that table; the DNA yielded D and trimming. The sample comprises approximately 250,000 clones, less than 95% of which are singletons, and around 2.8% rests with the top ten. Enrolled through a virtual design, the participants were between 18 and 89 years of age and came from about two dozen US areas. Donors were grouped by their self-reported clinical history. Exposed study participants had met a COVID-19 case within 2 weeks before entry. V shed 5 bases and J shed 4 bases, with 14 bases lying between them. This CDR3 is 14 amino acids long. Germline values: CDR1 MNHEY, CDR2 SVGEGT.

V usage is TRBV6-2 or TRBV6-3 and J usage is TRBJ1-1; D unresolved. The origin of this receptor is a man aged 35-49 years who had been exposed to COVID-19. The sample consisted of PBMCs or T cells enriched from blood (not recorded which). The CDR3 nucleotides are TGTGCCAGCAGTAATACCGGGTCTCGCACTGAAGCTTTCTTT. This translates into CASSNTGSRTEAFF.